This paragraph covers one T cell receptor (beta chain) sequence. Its antigen remains undetermined. From each donor, an approximately 2.5 ml peripheral blood sample was collected into PAXgene tubes and kept at -80 degrees C. Total RNA was isolated from whole blood with the PAXgene blood miRNA kit on an automated QIAcube, without T cell sorting. Peripheral blood from monozygotic twin pairs, either concordant or discordant for inflammatory bowel disease, underwent deep TCRalpha and TCRbeta repertoire profiling that used unique molecular barcoding. Smoking habits were recorded for all twin pairs, and individuals were classified as current, former or never smokers. Including the terminal cysteine and phenylalanine, the CDR3 comprises 17 residues. No DNA sequence is on record. CDR1 and CDR2 were assigned from the germline V gene as ENHRY and SYGVKD. The data originate from a study of monozygotic twins with inflammatory bowel disease (dated by TCRdb to about 2019). Background for the entire study: A total of some 30 monozygotic twin pairs were included in the full study, comprising nine German pairs (four IBD-concordant, five IBD-discordant) and 19 IBD-discordant Danish pairs. Disease-associated traits were sought mainly through comparisons between IBD patients and their genetically identical healthy co-twins within discordant pairs. Each individual had, on average, about 151 000 unique TCRalpha sequences and 181 000 unique TCRbeta sequences available for analysis. Broader findings and caveats from the paper: Differing immunosuppressive treatments among patients may have added background noise and inter-individual variability to the repertoires. Repertoire similarity did not differ between concordant and discordant twins, possibly due to limited statistical power. The results gave no support for a single strong signal or clonotype linked to IBD. A decrease in TCRbeta repertoire diversity, as measured by inverse Simpson index, was observed in IBD patients compared with their healthy co-twins. Different T cell subtypes could not be distinguished in the analysis. Fewer clonotypes were shared with other individuals by IBD patients than by healthy twins, most markedly in patients showing signs of disease activity.

Library construction relied on 5' RACE. The input for every TCR library was roughly 3,200 ng of total RNA. For each sample, cDNA synthesis was carried out in eight separate reactions using SMARTScribe reverse transcriptase. During cDNA synthesis, template switching introduced unique molecular identifiers that contained a 6-nucleotide sample barcode. Amplification of TCRalpha and TCRbeta cDNA involved two nested PCRs of approximately 16 and 9 cycles, and each PCR was followed by bead purification. Before amplification, cDNA was treated with uracil DNA-glycosylase and purified using the QIAquick PCR purification kit. The second PCR added Illumina TruSeq-compatible adapters along with sample-specific barcodes. TapeStation and Qubit were used to check library quality and concentration, and approximately 5.5 ng of each library went into the pool. Sequencing of pooled libraries was carried out on an Illumina HiSeq2500 single-index Rapid Run using 2 x 100 bp reads and custom sequencing primers. Turning to the authors' computational methods: MiGEC version 1.2.6 was used for UMI-based consensus assembly, which corrected PCR and sequencing errors. V(D)J alignment, clonotype assembly and CDR3 extraction were performed with MiXCR version 2.1.1. To normalise gene usage, clonotype sharing and MAIT/NKT TCR abundance, the top 1000, 10 000 and 20 000 clonotypes in each sample were analysed. After downsampling to 27 000 UMIs, diversity was calculated as the inverse Simpson index using the vegan R package. Paired Mann-Whitney U tests on discordant twin pairs were used, with Benjamini-Hochberg multiple-testing correction. TCRdb reprocessed the raw reads; every CDR3 protein sequence is a single record, and DNA is not supplied. TCRdb's processing, not the authors' own work, is the source of the V and J calls. The table kept for this sample lists 440,000 or so distinct CDR3 sequences. The ten largest clones take up around 2.4% of the sample.

This sequence uses TRBV10-3 and TRBJ2-6; TCRdb reports TRBD1, a call that lacks DNA to check it against. Sequencing was done on a sample of blood. This clonotype was obtained from a human donor with ulcerative colitis or Crohn's disease, or a healthy co-twin of an affected twin (not recorded which). The CDR3 region: CAISEGGTGSGANVLTF.